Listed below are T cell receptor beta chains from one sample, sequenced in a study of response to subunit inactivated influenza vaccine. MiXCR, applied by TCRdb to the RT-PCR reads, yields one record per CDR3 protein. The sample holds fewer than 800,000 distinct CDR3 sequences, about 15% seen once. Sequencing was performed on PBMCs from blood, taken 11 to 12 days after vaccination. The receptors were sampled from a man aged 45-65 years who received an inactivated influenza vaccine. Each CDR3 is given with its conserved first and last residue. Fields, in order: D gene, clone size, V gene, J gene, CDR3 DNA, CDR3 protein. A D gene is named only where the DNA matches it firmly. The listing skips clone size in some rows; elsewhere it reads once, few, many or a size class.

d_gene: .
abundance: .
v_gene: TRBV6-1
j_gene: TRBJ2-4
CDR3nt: TGTGCCAGCCTAAACGTGGGGGCCTCTGGAGTTGTAGCCAAAAACATTCAGTACTTC
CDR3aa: CASLNVGASGVVAKNIQYF

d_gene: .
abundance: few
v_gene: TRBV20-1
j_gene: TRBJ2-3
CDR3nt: TGCAGTGCTAGACTCGGGGCAGTCGTCGCGGATACGCAGTATTTT
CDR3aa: CSARLGAVVADTQYF

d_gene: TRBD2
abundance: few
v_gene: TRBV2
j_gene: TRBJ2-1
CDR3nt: TGTGCCAGCGCCAGACTAGCGGCGCACAATGAGCAGTTCTTC
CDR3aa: CASARLAAHNEQFF

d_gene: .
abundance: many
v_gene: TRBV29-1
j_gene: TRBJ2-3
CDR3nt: TGCAGCGTAGCTAGGGCTGATACGCAGTATTTT
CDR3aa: CSVARADTQYF

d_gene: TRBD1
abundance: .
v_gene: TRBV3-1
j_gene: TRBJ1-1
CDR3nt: TGTGCCAGCAGCCCATATACAGGGGCCTTGGGTGGTGAAGCTTTCTTT
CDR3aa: CASSPYTGALGGEAFF

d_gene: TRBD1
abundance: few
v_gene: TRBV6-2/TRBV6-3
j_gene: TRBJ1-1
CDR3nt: TGTGCCAGCACAAGGGGGCAGAGTGAAGCTTTCTTT
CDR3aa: CASTRGQSEAFF

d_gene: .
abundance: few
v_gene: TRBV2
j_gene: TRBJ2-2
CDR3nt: TGTGCCAGCAGGGCAGGGGCTAGCAGGACCGGGGAGCTGTTTTTT
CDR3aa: CASRAGASRTGELFF

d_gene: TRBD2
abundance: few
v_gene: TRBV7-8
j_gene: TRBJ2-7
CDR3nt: TGTGCCAGCAGCTTAGGGACTAGCGGGGGGCCCTCCTCCTACGAGCAGTACTTC
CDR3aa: CASSLGTSGGPSSYEQYF

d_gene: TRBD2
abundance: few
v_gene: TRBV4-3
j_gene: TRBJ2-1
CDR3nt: TGCGCCAGCAGCCGAACTAGCGGATTCAATGAGCAGTTCTTC
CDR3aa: CASSRTSGFNEQFF

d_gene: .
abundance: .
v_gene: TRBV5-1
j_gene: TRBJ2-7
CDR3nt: TGCGCCAGCAGCTTGGACGCCGGGATATACTACGAGCAGTACTTC
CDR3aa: CASSLDAGIYYEQYF

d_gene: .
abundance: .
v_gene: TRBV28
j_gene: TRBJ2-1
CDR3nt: TGTGCCAGCAGCTTCAGTCTCGACTTCTCCTACAATGAGCAGTTCTTC
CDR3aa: CASSFSLDFSYNEQFF

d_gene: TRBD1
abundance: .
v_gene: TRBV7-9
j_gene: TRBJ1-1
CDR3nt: TGTGCCAGCAGCTTAGAGACAGGGGGCGCGGCTGAAGCTTTCTTT
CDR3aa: CASSLETGGAAEAFF

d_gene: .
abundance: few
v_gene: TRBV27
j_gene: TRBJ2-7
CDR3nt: TGTGCCAGCAGTCCCTACGACGAGGGTCCGGGGTACGAGCAGTACTTC
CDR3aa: CASSPYDEGPGYEQYF

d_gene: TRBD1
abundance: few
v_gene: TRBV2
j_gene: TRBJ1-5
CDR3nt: TGTGCCAGCAGTGATCATGAGACAGGGATGAATCAGCCCCAGCATTTT
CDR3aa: CASSDHETGMNQPQHF

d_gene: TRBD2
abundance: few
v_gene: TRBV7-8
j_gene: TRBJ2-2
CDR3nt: TGTGCCAGCAGCCTGGGACTAGCGGGAGACTCCGGGGAGCTGTTTTTT
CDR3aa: CASSLGLAGDSGELFF

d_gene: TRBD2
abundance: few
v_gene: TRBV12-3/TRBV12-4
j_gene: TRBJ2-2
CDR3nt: TGTGCCAGCAGTTTAGTACTAGCGGGGTGGACCGGGGAGCTGTTTTTT
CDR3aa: CASSLVLAGWTGELFF

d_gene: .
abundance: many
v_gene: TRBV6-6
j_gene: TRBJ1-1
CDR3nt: TGTGCCAGCAGCCCAGGGATGAACACTGAAGCTTTCTTT
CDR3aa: CASSPGMNTEAFF

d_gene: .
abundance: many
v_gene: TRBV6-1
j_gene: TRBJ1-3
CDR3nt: TGTGCCAGCAGCTCAACCAGCTCTGGAAACACCATATATTTT
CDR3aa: CASSSTSSGNTIYF

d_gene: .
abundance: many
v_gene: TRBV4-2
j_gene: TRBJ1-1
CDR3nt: TGTGCCAGCAGCCCCGGAATACTGATGAACACTGAAGCTTTCTTT
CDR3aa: CASSPGILMNTEAFF

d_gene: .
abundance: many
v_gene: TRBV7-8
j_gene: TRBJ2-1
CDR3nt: TGTGCCAGCAGCAAAAGGGGGGTTGAGAATGAGCAGTTCTTC
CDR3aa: CASSKRGVENEQFF

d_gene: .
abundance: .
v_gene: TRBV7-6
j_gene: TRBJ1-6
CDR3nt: TGTGCCAGCAGCGTTACAGGGAATGTGGGTTCACCCCTCCACTTT
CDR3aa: CASSVTGNVGSPLHF

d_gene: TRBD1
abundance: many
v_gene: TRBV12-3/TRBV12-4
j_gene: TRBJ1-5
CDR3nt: TGTGCCAGCAGGAGGGACAGGGGCAATCAGCCCCAGCATTTT
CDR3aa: CASRRDRGNQPQHF